This record covers a single TCR beta chain. Antigen specificity is unknown. This specimen comes from a study of OX40 agonist ivuxolimab in advanced cancers. Study-level results: There was clonal expansion of CD4+ and CD8+ blood T cells by week 6 at 0.1 to 3.0 mg/kg.

Method: immunoSEQ multiplex PCR; TCRdb's copy keeps in-frame clones and lacks some. Of roughly 65,000 clones in the sample, around 90% were seen once. Baseline, cycle 4 day 1, and cycle 7 day 1 were the blood sampling points. This CDR3 spans 17 amino acids. V lost 1 base and J lost 6; bases outside the gene matches: 12. CDR1 is SGHTA, CDR2 FQGNSA, per germline. The chain joins TRBV7-2 to TRBJ1-5; 7 bases are a match to TRBD1. The specimen was CD4+ or CD8+ T cells sorted from blood, collected in a trial of the OX40 agonist ivuxolimab. This sequence was found in an adult with an advanced solid tumor such as melanoma, head and neck, liver or kidney cancer. DNA for the CDR3: TGTGCCAGCAGCTTAGAGTCTACAGGGGACTGGTCTCAGCCCCAGCATTTT. Translated: CASSLESTGDWSQPQHF.